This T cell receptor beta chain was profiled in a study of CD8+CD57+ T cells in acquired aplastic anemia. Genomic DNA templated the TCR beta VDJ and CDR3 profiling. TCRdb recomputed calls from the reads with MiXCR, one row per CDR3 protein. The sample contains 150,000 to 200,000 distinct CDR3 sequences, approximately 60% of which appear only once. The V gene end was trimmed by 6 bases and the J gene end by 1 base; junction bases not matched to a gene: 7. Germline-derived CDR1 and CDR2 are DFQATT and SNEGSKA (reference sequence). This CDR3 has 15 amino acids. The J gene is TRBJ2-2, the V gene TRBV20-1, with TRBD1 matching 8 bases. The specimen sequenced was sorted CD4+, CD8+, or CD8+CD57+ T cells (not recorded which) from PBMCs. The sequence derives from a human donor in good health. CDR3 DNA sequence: TGCAGTGCCGAGACCGGGACAGGGAACACCGGGGAGCTGTTTTTT. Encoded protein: CSAETGTGNTGELFF.